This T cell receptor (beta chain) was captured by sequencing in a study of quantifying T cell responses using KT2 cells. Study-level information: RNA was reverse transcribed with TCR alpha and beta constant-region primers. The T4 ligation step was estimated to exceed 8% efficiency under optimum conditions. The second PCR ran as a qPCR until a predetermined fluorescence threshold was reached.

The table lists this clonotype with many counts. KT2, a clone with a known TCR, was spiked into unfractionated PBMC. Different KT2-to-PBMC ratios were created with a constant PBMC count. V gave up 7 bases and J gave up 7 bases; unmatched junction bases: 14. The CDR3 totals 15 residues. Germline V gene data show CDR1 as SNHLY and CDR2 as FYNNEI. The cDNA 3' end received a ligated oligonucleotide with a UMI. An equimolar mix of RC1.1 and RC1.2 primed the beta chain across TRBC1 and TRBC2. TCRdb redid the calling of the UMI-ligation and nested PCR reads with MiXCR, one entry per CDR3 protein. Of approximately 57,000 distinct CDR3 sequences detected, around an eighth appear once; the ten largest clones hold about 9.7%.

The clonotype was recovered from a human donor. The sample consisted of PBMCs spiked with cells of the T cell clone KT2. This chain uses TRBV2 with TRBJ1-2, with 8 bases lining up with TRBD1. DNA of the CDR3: TGTGCCAGCACCAACGGACAGGGCGGCGGACTTGGCTACACCTTC. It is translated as CASTNGQGGGLGYTF.